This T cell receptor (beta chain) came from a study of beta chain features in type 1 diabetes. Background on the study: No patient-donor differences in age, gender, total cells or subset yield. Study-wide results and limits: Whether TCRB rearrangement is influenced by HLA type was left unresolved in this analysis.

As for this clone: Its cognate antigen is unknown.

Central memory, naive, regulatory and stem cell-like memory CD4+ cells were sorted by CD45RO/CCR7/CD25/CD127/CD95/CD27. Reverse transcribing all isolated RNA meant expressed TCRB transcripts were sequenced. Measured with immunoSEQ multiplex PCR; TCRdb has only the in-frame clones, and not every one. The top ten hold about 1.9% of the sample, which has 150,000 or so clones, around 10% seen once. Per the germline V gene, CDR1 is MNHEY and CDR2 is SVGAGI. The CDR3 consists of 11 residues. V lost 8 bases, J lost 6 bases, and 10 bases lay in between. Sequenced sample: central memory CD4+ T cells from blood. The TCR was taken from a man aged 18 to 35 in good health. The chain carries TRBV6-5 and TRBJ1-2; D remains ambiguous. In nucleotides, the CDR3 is TGTGCCAGCGGGGAGTGGCATGGCTACACCTTC. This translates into CASGEWHGYTF.